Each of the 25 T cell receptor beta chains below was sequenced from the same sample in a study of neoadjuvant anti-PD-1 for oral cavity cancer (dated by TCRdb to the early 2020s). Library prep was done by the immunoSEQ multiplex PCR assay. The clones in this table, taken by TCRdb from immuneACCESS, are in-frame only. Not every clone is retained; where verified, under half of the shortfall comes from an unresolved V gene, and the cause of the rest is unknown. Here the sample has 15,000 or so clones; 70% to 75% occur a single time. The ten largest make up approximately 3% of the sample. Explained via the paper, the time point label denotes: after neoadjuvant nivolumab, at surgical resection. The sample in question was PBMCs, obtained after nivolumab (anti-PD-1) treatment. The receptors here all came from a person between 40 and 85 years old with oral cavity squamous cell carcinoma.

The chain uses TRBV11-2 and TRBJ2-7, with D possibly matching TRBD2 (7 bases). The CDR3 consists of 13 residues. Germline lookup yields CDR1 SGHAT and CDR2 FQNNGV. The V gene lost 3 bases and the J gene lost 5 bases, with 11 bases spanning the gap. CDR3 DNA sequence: TGTGCCAGCAGCTTTGGAGGGGGGGACGAGCAGTACTTC. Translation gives CASSFGGGDEQYF. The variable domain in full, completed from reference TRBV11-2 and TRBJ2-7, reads EAGVAQSPRYKIIEKRQSVAFWCNPISGHATLYWYQQILGQGPKLLIQFQNNGVVDDSQLPKDRFSAERLKGVDSTLKIQPAKLEDSAVYLCASSFGGGDEQYFGPGTRLTVT.

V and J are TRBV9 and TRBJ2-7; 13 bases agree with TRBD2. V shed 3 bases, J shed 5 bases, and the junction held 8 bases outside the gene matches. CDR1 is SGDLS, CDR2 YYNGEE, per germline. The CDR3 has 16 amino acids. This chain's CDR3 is CASSEGLAGDLHEQYF. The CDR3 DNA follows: TGTGCCAGCAGCGAAGGACTAGCGGGAGACCTGCACGAGCAGTACTTC.

CDR3 sequence: CAIGSGTKDNEQFF. The CDR3 DNA follows: TGTGCCATCGGGTCCGGGACTAAAGACAATGAGCAGTTCTTC. The chain links TRBV10-3 to TRBJ2-1, with 7 nucleotides matching TRBD2. Germline V gene lookup returns CDR1 ENHRY and CDR2 SYGVKD. With V trimmed by 8 bases and J by 5 bases, 9 bases remained unmatched. The CDR3 is 14 residues long.

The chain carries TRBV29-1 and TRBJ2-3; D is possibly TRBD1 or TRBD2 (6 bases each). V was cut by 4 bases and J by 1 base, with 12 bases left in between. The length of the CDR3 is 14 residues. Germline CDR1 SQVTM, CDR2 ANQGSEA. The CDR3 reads CSVVGGHGTDTQYF. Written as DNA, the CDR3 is TGCAGCGTTGTGGGGGGACATGGCACAGATACGCAGTATTTT.

CDR3 DNA sequence: TGTGCCAGCAGTCACACAGGGGCCGAGCAGTACTTC. Protein product: CASSHTGAEQYF. The chain joins TRBV6-5 to TRBJ2-7, with 7 bases identical to TRBD1. The CDR3 runs 12 residues. V lost 5 bases to trimming and J lost 6 bases; unmatched junction nucleotides: 4. The germline V gene has CDR1 MNHEY and CDR2 SVGAGI.

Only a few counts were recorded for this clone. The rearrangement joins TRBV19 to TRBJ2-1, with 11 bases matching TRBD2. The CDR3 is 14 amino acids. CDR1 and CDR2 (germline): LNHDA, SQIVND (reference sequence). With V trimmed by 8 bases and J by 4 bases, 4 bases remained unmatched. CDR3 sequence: CASGSGRDYNEQFF. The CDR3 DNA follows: TGTGCCAGTGGTAGCGGGAGGGATTACAATGAGCAGTTCTTC.

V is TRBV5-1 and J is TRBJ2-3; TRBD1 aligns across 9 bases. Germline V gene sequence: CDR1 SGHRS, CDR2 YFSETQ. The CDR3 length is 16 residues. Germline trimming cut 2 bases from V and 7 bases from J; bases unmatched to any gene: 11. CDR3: CASSFPPGQGQYTQYF. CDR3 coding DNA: TGCGCCAGCAGCTTCCCGCCGGGACAGGGACAATATACGCAGTATTTT.

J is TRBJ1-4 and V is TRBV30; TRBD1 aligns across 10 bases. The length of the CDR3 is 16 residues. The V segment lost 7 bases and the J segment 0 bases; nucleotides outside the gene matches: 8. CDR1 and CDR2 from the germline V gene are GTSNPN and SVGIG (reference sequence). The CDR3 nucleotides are TGTGCCTCACCGGGACAGGGGCAGCCAACTAATGAAAAACTGTTTTTT. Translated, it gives CASPGQGQPTNEKLFF.

The chain's CDR3 is CASSARDRAMNTEAFF. The CDR3 DNA reads TGTGCCAGTAGTGCCCGGGACAGGGCAATGAACACTGAAGCTTTCTTT. J is TRBJ1-1 and V is TRBV19, with TRBD1 matching 9 bases. The CDR3 sequence is 16 residues long. In germline, CDR1 is LNHDA, CDR2 SQIVND (reference sequence). The junction had 7 bases not matched to a gene; V was cut back by 5 bases and J by 0 bases.

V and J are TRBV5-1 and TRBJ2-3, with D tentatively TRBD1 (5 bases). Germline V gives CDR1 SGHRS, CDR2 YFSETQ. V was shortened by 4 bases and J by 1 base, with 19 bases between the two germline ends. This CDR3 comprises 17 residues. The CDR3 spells CASSRTTGVSGTDTQYF. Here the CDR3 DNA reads TGCGCCAGCAGCCGCACTACAGGAGTTTCCGGCACAGATACGCAGTATTTT.

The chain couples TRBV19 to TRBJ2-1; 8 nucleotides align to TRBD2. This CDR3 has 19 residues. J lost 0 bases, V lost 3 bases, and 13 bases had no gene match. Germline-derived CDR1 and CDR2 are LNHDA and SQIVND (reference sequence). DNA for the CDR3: TGTGCCAGTAGTATTTCGTTGGGGCTAGCGGGCAGCTCCTACAATGAGCAGTTCTTC. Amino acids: CASSISLGLAGSSYNEQFF.

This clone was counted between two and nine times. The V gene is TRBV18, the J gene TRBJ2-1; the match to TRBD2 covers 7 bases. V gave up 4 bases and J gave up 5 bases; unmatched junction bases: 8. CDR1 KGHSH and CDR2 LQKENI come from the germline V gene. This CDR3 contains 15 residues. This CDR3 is CASSLGLVLHNEQFF. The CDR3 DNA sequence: TGTGCCAGCTCACTCGGACTAGTCCTCCACAATGAGCAGTTCTTC. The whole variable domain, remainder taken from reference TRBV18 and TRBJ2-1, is NAGVMQNPRHLVRRRGQEARLRCSPMKGHSHVYWYRQLPEEGLKFMVYLQKENIIDESGMPKERFSAEFPKEGPSILRIQQVVRGDSAAYFCASSLGLVLHNEQFFGPGTRLTVL.

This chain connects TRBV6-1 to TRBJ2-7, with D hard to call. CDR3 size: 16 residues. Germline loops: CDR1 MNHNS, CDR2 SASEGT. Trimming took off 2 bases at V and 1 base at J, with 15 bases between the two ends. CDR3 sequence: CASSEPLGGRSYEQYF. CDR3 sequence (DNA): TGTGCCAGCAGTGAACCCCTGGGTGGCAGGTCCTACGAGCAGTACTTC.

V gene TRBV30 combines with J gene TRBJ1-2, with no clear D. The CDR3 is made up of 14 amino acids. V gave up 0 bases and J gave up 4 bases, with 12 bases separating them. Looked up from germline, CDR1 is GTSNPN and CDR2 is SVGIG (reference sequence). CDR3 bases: TGTGCCTGGAGTGTAACTGTCCCTTCCTATGGCTACACCTTC. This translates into CAWSVTVPSYGYTF.

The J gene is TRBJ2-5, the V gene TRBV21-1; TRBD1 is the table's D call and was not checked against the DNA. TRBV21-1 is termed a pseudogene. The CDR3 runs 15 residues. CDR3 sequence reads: CARMGPGQGEETQYF. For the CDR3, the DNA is TGTGCCAGAATGGGACCGGGACAGGGGGAGGAGACCCAGTACTTC.

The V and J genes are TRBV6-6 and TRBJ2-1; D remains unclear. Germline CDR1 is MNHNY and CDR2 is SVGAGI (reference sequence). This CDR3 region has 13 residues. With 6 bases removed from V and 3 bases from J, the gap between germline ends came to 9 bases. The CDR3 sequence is CASRTPSYNEQFF. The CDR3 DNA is TGTGCCAGCAGGACACCCAGCTACAATGAGCAGTTCTTC.

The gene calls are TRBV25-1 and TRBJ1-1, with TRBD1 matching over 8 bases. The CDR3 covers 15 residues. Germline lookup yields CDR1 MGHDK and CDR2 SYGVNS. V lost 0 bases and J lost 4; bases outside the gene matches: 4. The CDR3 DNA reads TGTGCCAGCAGTGAATATGGGACAGGAGGCACTGAAGCTTTCTTT. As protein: CASSEYGTGGTEAFF.

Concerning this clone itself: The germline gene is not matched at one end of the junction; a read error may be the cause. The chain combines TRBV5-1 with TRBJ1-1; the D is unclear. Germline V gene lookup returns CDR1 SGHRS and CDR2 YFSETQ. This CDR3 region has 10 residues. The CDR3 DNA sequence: TGCGCCAGCAGCTTGGTCCAGCAACTCTTT. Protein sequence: CASSLVQQLF.

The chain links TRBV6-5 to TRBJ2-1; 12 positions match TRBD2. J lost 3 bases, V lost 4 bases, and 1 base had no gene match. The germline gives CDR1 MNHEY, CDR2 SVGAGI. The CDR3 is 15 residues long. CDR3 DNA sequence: TGTGCCAGCAGTTTGGGACTAGCGGGCTACAATGAGCAGTTCTTC. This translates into CASSLGLAGYNEQFF.

The CDR3 DNA sequence: TGTGCCAGCAGCGGAAGGGGGGAGAACACTGAAGCTTTCTTT. This encodes CASSGRGENTEAFF. The chain is built from TRBV9 and TRBJ1-1, with TRBD1 as a possible D gene (6 bases). This CDR3 contains 14 residues. The V end lost 3 bases, the J end lost 1 base, and 10 bases lay between the germline ends. In germline, CDR1 is SGDLS, CDR2 YYNGEE.

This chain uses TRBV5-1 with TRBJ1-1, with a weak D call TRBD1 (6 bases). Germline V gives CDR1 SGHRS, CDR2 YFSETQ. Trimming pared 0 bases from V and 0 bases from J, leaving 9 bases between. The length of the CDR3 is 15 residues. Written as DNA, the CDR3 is TGCGCCAGCAGCTTGGCCGCAGGGGTGAACACTGAAGCTTTCTTT. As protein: CASSLAAGVNTEAFF.

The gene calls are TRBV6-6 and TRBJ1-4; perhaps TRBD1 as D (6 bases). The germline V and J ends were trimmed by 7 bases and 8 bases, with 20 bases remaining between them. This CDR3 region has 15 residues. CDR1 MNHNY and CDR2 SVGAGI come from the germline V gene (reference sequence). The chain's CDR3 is CASKDGTRLSEKLFF. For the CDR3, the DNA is TGTGCCAGCAAGGACGGGACACGTTTATCCGAAAAACTGTTTTTT.

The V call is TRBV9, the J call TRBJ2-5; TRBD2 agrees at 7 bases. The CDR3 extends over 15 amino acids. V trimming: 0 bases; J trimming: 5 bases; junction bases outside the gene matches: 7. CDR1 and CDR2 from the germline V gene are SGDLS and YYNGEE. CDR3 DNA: TGTGCCAGCAGCGTAGGGGCGGGAGCCGGGGAGACCCAGTACTTC. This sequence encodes CASSVGAGAGETQYF.

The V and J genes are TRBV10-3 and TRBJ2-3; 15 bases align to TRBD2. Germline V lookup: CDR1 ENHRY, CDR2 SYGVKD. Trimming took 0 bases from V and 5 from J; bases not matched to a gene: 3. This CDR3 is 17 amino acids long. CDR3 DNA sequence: TGTGCCATCAGTGAGTCCGGACTAGCGGGAGGGGGAGATACGCAGTATTTT. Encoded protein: CAISESGLAGGGDTQYF.

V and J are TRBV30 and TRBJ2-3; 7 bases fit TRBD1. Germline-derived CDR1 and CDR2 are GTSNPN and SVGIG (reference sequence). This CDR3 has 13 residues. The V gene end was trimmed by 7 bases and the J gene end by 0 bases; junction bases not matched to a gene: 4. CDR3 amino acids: CASIRGSTDTQYF. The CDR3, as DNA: TGTGCCTCCATCAGGGGGAGCACAGATACGCAGTATTTT.